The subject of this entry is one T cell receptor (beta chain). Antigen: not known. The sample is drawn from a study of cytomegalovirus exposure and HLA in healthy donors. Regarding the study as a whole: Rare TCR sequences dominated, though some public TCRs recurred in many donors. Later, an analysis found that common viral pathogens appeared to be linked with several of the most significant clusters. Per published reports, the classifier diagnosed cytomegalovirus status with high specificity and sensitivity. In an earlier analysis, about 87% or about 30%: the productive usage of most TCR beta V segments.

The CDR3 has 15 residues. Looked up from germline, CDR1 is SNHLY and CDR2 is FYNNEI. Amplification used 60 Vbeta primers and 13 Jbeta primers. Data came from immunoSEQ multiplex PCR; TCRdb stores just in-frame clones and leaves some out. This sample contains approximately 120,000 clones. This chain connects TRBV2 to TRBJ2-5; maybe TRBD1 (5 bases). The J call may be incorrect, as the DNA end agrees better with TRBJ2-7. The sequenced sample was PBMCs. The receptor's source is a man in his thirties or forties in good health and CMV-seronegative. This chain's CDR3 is CASNEGARGSYEQYF. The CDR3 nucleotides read TGTGCCAGCAACGAAGGGGCCAGAGGCTCCTACGAGCAGTACTTC.